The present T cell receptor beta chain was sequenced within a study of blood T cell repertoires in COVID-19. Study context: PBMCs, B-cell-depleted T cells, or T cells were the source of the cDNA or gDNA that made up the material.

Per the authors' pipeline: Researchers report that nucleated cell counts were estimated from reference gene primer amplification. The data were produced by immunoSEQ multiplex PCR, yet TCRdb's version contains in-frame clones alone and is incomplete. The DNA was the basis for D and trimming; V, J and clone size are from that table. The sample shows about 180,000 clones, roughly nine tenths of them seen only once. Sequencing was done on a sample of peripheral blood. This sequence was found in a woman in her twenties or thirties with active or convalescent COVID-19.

The CDR3: CASSYSTTGSQEAFF. CDR3 DNA: TGTGCCAGCAGTTACTCGACGACAGGGTCCCAAGAAGCTTTCTTT. V is TRBV6-2 or TRBV6-3 and J is TRBJ1-1; 7 positions match TRBD1. Unmatched junction bases numbered 9, after V lost 0 bases and J lost 8 bases. The CDR3 extends over 15 amino acids. Germline assignment: CDR1 MNHEY and CDR2 SVGEGT.